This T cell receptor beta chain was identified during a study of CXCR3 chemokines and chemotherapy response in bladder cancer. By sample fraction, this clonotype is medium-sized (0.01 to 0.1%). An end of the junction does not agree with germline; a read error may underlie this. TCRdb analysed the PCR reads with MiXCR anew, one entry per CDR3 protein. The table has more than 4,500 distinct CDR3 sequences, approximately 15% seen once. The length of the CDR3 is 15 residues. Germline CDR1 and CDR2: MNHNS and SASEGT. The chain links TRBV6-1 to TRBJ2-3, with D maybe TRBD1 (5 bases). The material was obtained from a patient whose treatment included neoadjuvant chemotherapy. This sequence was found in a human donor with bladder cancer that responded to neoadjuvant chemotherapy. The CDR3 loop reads CASSEAITGTRSVVF. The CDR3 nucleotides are TGTGCCAGCAGTGAAGCAATCACAGGTACCCGATCGGTGGTTTTT.